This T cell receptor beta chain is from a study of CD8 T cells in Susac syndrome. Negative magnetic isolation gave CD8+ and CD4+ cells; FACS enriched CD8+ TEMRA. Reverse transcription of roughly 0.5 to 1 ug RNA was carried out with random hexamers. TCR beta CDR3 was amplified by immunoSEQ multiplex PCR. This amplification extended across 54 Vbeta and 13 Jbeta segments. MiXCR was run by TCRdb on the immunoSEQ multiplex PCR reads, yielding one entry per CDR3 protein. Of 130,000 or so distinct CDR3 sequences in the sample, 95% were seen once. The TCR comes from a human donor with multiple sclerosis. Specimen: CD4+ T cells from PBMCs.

The CDR3 DNA is TGTGCCAGCAGCCGTACTGAACTAGCGGGAGCCTTCTTC. Translating gives CASSRTELAGAFF. The chain couples TRBV13 to TRBJ2-1; 11 bases are a match to TRBD2. Germline lookup yields CDR1 PRHDT and CDR2 FYEKMQ (reference sequence). Losses at the gene ends were 5 bases for V and 16 bases for J; bases not matched to a gene: 10. This CDR3 region has 13 residues. Complete variable domain (other parts from reference TRBV13 and TRBJ2-1): AAGVIQSPRHLIKEKRETATLKCYPIPRHDTVYWYQQGPGQDPQFLISFYEKMQSDKGSIPDRFSAQQFSDYHSELNMSSLELGDSALYFCASSRTELAGAFFGPGTRLTVL.